These 29 T cell receptor beta chains were sequenced from one sample in a study of blood T cell repertoires in COVID-19. Sequencing used immunoSEQ multiplex PCR; TCRdb keeps in-frame clones, though not all of them. The sample gives under 200,000 clones, approximately 81% of which show up once; 13% to 15% is in the top ten. The sequenced material came from peripheral blood. These receptors originate from a man aged 18 to 30 with active or convalescent COVID-19.

This clone was counted once. The rearrangement joins TRBV9 to TRBJ1-1; D is uncertain. The length of the CDR3 is 13 residues. In germline, CDR1 is SGDLS, CDR2 YYNGEE. V was pared by 4 bases and J by 4 bases, with 11 bases between. DNA of the CDR3: TGTGCCAGCAGCCCGACCTCGGGCACTGAAGCTTTCTTT. Its translation is CASSPTSGTEAFF.

The V call is TRBV2, the J call TRBJ2-1, with D hard to call. The CDR3 is 13 residues long. Trimming pared 4 bases from V and 2 bases from J, leaving 6 bases between. Germline V gives CDR1 SNHLY, CDR2 FYNNEI. DNA for the CDR3: TGTGCCAGCAGTGGTGGGCCCTACAATGAGCAGTTCTTC. Its translation is CASSGGPYNEQFF. Variable domain in full (rest from reference TRBV2 and TRBJ2-1): EPEVTQTPSHQVTQMGQEVILRCVPISNHLYFYWYRQILGQKVEFLVSFYNNEISEKSEIFDDQFSVERPDGSNFTLKIRSTKLEDSAMYFCASSGGPYNEQFFGPGTRLTVL.

The chain couples TRBV4-1 to TRBJ1-2; weak D call: TRBD1 (6 bases). Germline CDR1 MGHRA, CDR2 YSYEKL. The CDR3 length is 17 residues. Trimming shortened V by 1 base and J by 6 bases, and 21 bases separated the two germline ends. CDR3 sequence (DNA): TGCGCCAGCAGCCAAGTAATCCCTACCTTGGGGGCCGATGGCTACACCTTC. Its protein is CASSQVIPTLGADGYTF.

V usage is TRBV3-1 (or the pseudogene TRBV3-2) and J usage is TRBJ1-1; 7 bases fit TRBD1. There are 12 residues in the CDR3. The V gene's germline CDR1 is LGHDT and CDR2 YNNKEL (reference sequence). V shed 5 bases, J shed 10 bases, and the junction held 7 bases outside the gene matches. The CDR3 region is CASSTRQGSAFF. DNA of the CDR3: TGTGCCAGCAGCACCCGACAGGGTTCAGCTTTCTTT.

V and J are TRBV25-1 and TRBJ2-7; 8 bases line up with TRBD1. This CDR3 is 14 amino acids long. The V and J ends lost 3 bases and 6 bases, in that order; junction bases with no gene match: 7. In germline, CDR1 is MGHDK, CDR2 SYGVNS. The CDR3 reads CASSDGTGRAEQYF. CDR3 bases: TGTGCCAGCAGTGATGGGACAGGCCGGGCCGAGCAGTACTTC.

The J gene is TRBJ1-1, the V gene TRBV19, with TRBD1 identical over 7 bases. V lost 6 bases, J lost 11 bases, and 6 bases stayed unmatched. The CDR3 is 11 residues long. Germline V gene lookup returns CDR1 LNHDA and CDR2 SQIVND (reference sequence). In DNA, the CDR3 is TGTGCCAGTAGAACAGGGGTTACGGCTTTCTTT. Protein: CASRTGVTAFF. Full variable domain (outside the CDR3, taken from reference TRBV19 and TRBJ1-1): DGGITQSPKYLFRKEGQNVTLSCEQNLNHDAMYWYRQDPGQGLRLIYYSQIVNDFQKGDIAEGYSVSREKKESFPLTVTSAQKNPTAFYLCASRTGVTAFFGQGTRLTVV.

This chain connects TRBV2 to TRBJ1-1; D is possibly TRBD1 (6 bases). CDR1 SNHLY and CDR2 FYNNEI come from the germline V gene. The V gene lost 6 bases and the J gene lost 1 base, with 12 bases spanning the gap. The CDR3 has 14 amino acids. The chain's CDR3 is CASRVQGSNTEAFF. The CDR3 DNA reads as TGTGCCAGCAGAGTACAGGGCTCGAACACTGAAGCTTTCTTT.

V usage is TRBV6-6 and J usage is TRBJ1-6; D is unclear. V was shortened by 6 bases and J by 7 bases, with 16 bases between the two germline ends. This CDR3 region has 15 residues. From germline, CDR1 is MNHNY and CDR2 SVGAGI (reference sequence). In DNA, the CDR3 is TGTGCCAGCAGCCCCCGAGGGTCCGAAAATTCACCCCTCCACTTT. Its translation is CASSPRGSENSPLHF.

The V gene is TRBV24-1, the J gene TRBJ2-5; 7 bases map to TRBD2. The CDR3 totals 16 residues. Germline CDR1 is KGHDR and CDR2 is SFDVKD. Losses at the gene ends were 1 base for V and 4 bases for J; bases not matched to a gene: 8. CDR3 nucleotides: TGTGCCACCAGTGATTTAAGTGGGAGGGGAGGAGAGACCCAGTACTTC. Translating gives CATSDLSGRGGETQYF.

This sequence joins TRBV18 and TRBJ1-1; no reliable D call. The CDR3 covers 14 residues. Looked up from germline, CDR1 is KGHSH and CDR2 is LQKENI. Trimming removed 3 bases from V and 1 base from J, with 9 bases in between. DNA for the CDR3: TGTGCCAGCTCACCGGTTAGCAGGAACACTGAAGCTTTCTTT. This codes for CASSPVSRNTEAFF.

The rearrangement uses TRBV7-9 and TRBJ1-2, with 8 bases matching TRBD1. The CDR3 sequence is 14 residues long. Germline V gene lookup returns CDR1 SEHNR and CDR2 FQNEAQ (reference sequence). Trimming took 2 bases from V and 8 from J; bases not matched to a gene: 7. CDR3 nucleotides: TGTGCCAGCAGCTTACCCCCGGACAGGGCGGGCTACACCTTC. This gives the protein CASSLPPDRAGYTF.

The chain joins TRBV28 to TRBJ2-7, with 8 bases matching TRBD1. Trimming took 3 bases from V and 6 from J; bases not matched to a gene: 13. This CDR3 region has 16 residues. Germline CDR1 MDHEN, CDR2 SYDVKM. The CDR3 protein is CASSFGSGGVGSEQYF. The CDR3 bases are TGTGCCAGCAGTTTTGGGTCAGGGGGCGTGGGGAGCGAGCAGTACTTC.

This clone was recorded only once. The rearrangement uses TRBV2 and TRBJ2-3; 8 bases agree with TRBD2. J gave up 2 bases and V 6 bases, and 4 bases lay outside the gene matches. This CDR3 is built from 14 residues. From germline, CDR1 is SNHLY and CDR2 FYNNEI. The CDR3 reads CASRSGGNTDTQYF. Here the CDR3 DNA reads TGTGCCAGCAGAAGCGGGGGCAACACAGATACGCAGTATTTT.

This clone was counted a single time. The chain is built from TRBV19 and TRBJ1-5; no firm D call. The CDR3 is 13 residues long. Trimming stripped 7 bases from V and 2 bases from J, with 9 bases between. Germline V gene lookup returns CDR1 LNHDA and CDR2 SQIVND (reference sequence). CDR3 DNA sequence: TGTGCCAGTATCGGGGTTGGCAATCAGCCCCAGCATTTT. Translation gives CASIGVGNQPQHF.

This clone turned up a few times. The gene calls are TRBV6-1 and TRBJ1-3; D unclear. Germline V CDR1 and CDR2: MNHNS, SASEGT. V gave up 3 bases and J gave up 2 bases, with 11 bases separating them. The CDR3 loop spans 15 amino acids. CDR3 DNA: TGTGCCAGCAGTGATAAGAGGATGGCTGGAAACACCATATATTTT. It encodes CASSDKRMAGNTIYF.

This chain uses TRBV29-1 with TRBJ1-1; 9 bases are shared with TRBD1. The CDR3 contains 15 residues. The V gene end was trimmed by 4 bases and the J gene end by 1 base; junction bases not matched to a gene: 7. Germline V lookup: CDR1 SQVTM, CDR2 ANQGSEA. CDR3: CSVGGDRGENTEAFF. The CDR3 DNA reads as TGCAGCGTTGGGGGAGACAGGGGGGAGAACACTGAAGCTTTCTTT. Looking up the rest from reference TRBV29-1 and TRBJ1-1 gives the full variable domain: SAVISQKPSRDICQRGTSLTIQCQVDSQVTMMFWYRQQPGQSLTLIATANQGSEATYESGFVIDKFPISRPNLTFSTLTVSNMSPEDSSIYLCSVGGDRGENTEAFFGQGTRLTVV.

This clone appeared once. This chain joins TRBV2 and TRBJ1-2; 10 positions agree with TRBD1. The germline CDR1 and CDR2 sequences are SNHLY and FYNNEI. Trimming cost V 0 bases and J 4 bases; bases outside gene matches: 14. CDR3 size: 19 residues. The CDR3 nucleotides are TGTGCCAGCAGTGAAGCGCTTCGGGTGGACAGGGGGTTTAGCTATGGCTACACCTTC. Encoded protein: CASSEALRVDRGFSYGYTF.

V is TRBV19 and J is TRBJ2-6, with D hard to call. The V end lost 10 bases, the J end lost 0 bases, and 4 bases lay between the germline ends. From germline, CDR1 is LNHDA and CDR2 SQIVND (reference sequence). This CDR3 is 12 amino acids long. Written as DNA, the CDR3 is TGTGCCATCCGCTCTGGGGCCAACGTCCTGACTTTC. Translating gives CAIRSGANVLTF.

V gene TRBV19 combines with J gene TRBJ2-1; no clear D gene. Germline assignment: CDR1 LNHDA and CDR2 SQIVND (reference sequence). V was trimmed by 1 base and J by 5 bases, leaving 6 bases between them. The CDR3 loop spans 13 amino acids. This CDR3 is CASSIGHNNEQFF. The CDR3 coding sequence is TGTGCCAGTAGTATAGGACACAACAATGAGCAGTTCTTC.

This sequence joins TRBV18 and TRBJ2-1, with a possible D match to TRBD2 (6 bases). CDR1 KGHSH and CDR2 LQKENI come from the germline V gene. The CDR3 is 14 residues long. Trimming took off 2 bases at V and 5 bases at J, with 10 bases between the two ends. DNA for the CDR3: TGTGCCAGCTCACCAGGGACTTCCAACAATGAGCAGTTCTTC. It yields the protein CASSPGTSNNEQFF.

V and J are TRBV20-1 and TRBJ2-1, with TRBD2 as a possible D gene (5 bases). The V end lost 6 bases, the J end lost 10 bases, and 13 bases lay between the germline ends. Germline V CDR1 and CDR2: DFQATT, SNEGSKA (reference sequence). The CDR3 is 11 amino acids. This CDR3 is CSASPTGEQFF. The CDR3 coding sequence is TGCAGTGCGAGTCCGACGGGGGAGCAGTTCTTC.

The chain combines TRBV19 with TRBJ2-7; 10 positions agree with TRBD1. Trimming at V came to 9 bases and at J to 2 bases, leaving 4 bases not matched to a gene. There are 13 residues in the CDR3. Germline values: CDR1 LNHDA, CDR2 SQIVND (reference sequence). The CDR3 protein is CASSGTGAYEQYF. CDR3 in DNA: TGTGCCAGCTCCGGGACAGGGGCCTACGAGCAGTACTTC.

The CDR3 bases are TGTGCCAGCAGACCGGACAGTTCCTACGAGCAGTACTTC. This gives the protein CASRPDSSYEQYF. V gene TRBV5-6 combines with J gene TRBJ2-7; weak D call: TRBD1 (6 bases). Trimming removed 5 bases from V and 1 base from J, with 10 bases in between. The CDR3 is made up of 13 amino acids. CDR1 and CDR2 from the germline V gene are SGHDT and YYEEEE.

The chain employs TRBV5-4 and TRBJ2-3; 7 bases fit TRBD2. Germline CDR1 reads SGHNT; CDR2 reads YYREEE (reference sequence). Trimming took 4 bases from V and 3 from J; bases not matched to a gene: 2. This CDR3 is built from 13 residues. As DNA, the CDR3 is TGTGCCAGCAGCCCCGGGGGGACAGATACGCAGTATTTT. As protein: CASSPGGTDTQYF. Drawing the rest from reference TRBV5-4 and TRBJ2-3, the complete variable domain is ETGVTQSPTHLIKTRGQQVTLRCSSQSGHNTVSWYQQALGQGPQFIFQYYREEENGRGNFPPRFSGLQFPNYSSELNVNALELDDSALYLCASSPGGTDTQYFGPGTRLTVL.

The chain couples TRBV12-3 or TRBV12-4 to TRBJ2-7; D unclear. The V gene lost 3 bases and the J gene lost 6 bases, with 12 bases spanning the gap. The CDR3 is 13 amino acids. The CDR3 loop is CASSFWASLEQYF. CDR3 coding DNA: TGTGCCAGCAGTTTTTGGGCCTCCCTCGAGCAGTACTTC.

The V call is TRBV7-2, the J call TRBJ2-2; 7 bases match TRBD1. Per the germline V gene, CDR1 is SGHTA and CDR2 is FQGNSA. The CDR3 has 15 amino acids. With V trimmed by 5 bases and J by 6 bases, 9 bases remained unmatched. CDR3 sequence: CASSTGTVGSGELFF. The CDR3 nucleotides read TGTGCCAGCAGCACCGGGACAGTGGGGTCCGGGGAGCTGTTTTTT.

This chain uses TRBV6-4 with TRBJ2-4; 9 bases match TRBD1. The CDR3 loop spans 14 amino acids. In germline, CDR1 is MRHNA, CDR2 SNTAGT. V shed 6 bases, J shed 5 bases, and the junction held 5 bases outside the gene matches. The CDR3 sequence is CASSPGQGQNIQYF. The CDR3, as DNA: TGTGCCAGCAGCCCGGGACAGGGCCAAAACATTCAGTACTTC.

The V and J genes are TRBV9 and TRBJ2-3, with TRBD2 identical over 7 bases. The CDR3 consists of 13 residues. The V segment lost 3 bases and the J segment 2 bases; nucleotides outside the gene matches: 0. The germline V gene encodes CDR1 SGDLS and CDR2 YYNGEE. This CDR3 reads CASSGLATDTQYF. DNA of the CDR3: TGTGCCAGCAGCGGACTAGCCACAGATACGCAGTATTTT.

This clone has at least ten counts. The chain combines TRBV19 with TRBJ1-2; 7 bases align to TRBD1. This CDR3 region has 14 residues. The V and J ends lost 0 bases and 4 bases, in that order; junction bases with no gene match: 2. CDR1 and CDR2 (germline): LNHDA, SQIVND (reference sequence). In nucleotides, the CDR3 is TGTGCCAGTAGTATAGACGGGACAGCCTATGGCTACACCTTC. This sequence encodes CASSIDGTAYGYTF.